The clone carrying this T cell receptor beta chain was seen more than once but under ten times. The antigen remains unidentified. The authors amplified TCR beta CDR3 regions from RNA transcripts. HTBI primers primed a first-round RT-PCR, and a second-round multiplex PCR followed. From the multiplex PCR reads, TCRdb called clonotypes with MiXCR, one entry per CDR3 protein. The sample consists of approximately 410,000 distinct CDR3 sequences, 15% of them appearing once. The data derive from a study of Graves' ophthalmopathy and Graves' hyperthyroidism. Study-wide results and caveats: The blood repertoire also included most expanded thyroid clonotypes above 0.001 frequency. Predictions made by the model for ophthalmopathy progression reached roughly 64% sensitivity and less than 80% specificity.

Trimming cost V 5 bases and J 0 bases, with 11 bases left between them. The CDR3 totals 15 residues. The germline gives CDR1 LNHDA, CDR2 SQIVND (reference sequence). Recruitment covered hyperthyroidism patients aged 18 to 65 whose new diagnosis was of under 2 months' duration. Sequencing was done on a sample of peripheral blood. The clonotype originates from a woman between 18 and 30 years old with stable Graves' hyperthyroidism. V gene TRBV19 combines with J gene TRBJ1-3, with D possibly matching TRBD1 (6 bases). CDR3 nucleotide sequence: TGTGCCAGTAGTCCTGACAGGACCTCTGGAAACACCATATATTTT. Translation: CASSPDRTSGNTIYF.